The clone carrying this T cell receptor beta chain was picked up many times. The antigen remains undetermined. The data derive from a study of T cells in Graves' hyperthyroidism and ophthalmopathy. The TCR beta CDR3 regions underwent amplification using RNA transcripts as the source. Initially, a first-round RT-PCR of the TCR CDR3 employed the HTBI primer set. TCRdb re-called the multiplex PCR reads through MiXCR, storing one row per CDR3 protein. The table has over 400,000 distinct CDR3 sequences, about 20% seen once. Thyroid ultrasound and orbital computed tomography, with clinical symptoms and serum thyroxine and TRAb, informed diagnoses. An approximately 9.4 ml volume of fresh peripheral blood provided the PBMCs. Study-level points and caveats: Blood also carried most thyroid clonotypes expanded above 0.001. The model made its ophthalmopathy prediction, and onset followed a median approximately 6.5 months later.

V trimming: 4 bases; J trimming: 1 base; junction bases outside the gene matches: 9. The CDR3 length is 16 residues. The V and J genes are TRBV12-3 or TRBV12-4 and TRBJ1-1; TRBD1 matches 7 bases. This clonotype was sampled from a woman in her 70s with Graves' ophthalmopathy. Material for sequencing was blood. In DNA form, the CDR3 reads TGTGCCAGCAGTTATACTATGACAGGGCCGAACACTGAAGCTTTCTTT. This codes for CASSYTMTGPNTEAFF.